The entry below gives a single T cell receptor beta chain sequence along with its context. Its target is unknown. 13 Jbeta primers and 60 Vbeta primers were used for the PCR. Sequencing used immunoSEQ multiplex PCR; TCRdb keeps in-frame clones, though not all of them. The sample lists some 150,000 clones; approximately 79% were seen once. The data are from a study of cytomegalovirus exposure and HLA in healthy donors. Study observations and caveats: Researchers reportedly found TCR beta sequences accurately predicted most subjects' HLA-A and HLA-B alleles.

Specimen: PBMCs. The TCR was taken from a man aged 60-69 years in good health and CMV-seronegative.

The CDR3 coding sequence is TGTGCCACCAGCAGTGACAGGGTCTGGGAAAAACTGTTTTTT. It is translated as CATSSDRVWEKLFF. The V and J genes are TRBV15 and TRBJ1-4; TRBD1 agrees at 7 bases. Germline CDR1 LNHNV, CDR2 YYDKDF (reference sequence). CDR3 size: 14 residues. V lost 3 bases, J lost 8 bases, and 6 bases stayed unmatched. Full variable domain (rest looked up from reference TRBV15 and TRBJ1-4): DAMVIQNPRYQVTQFGKPVTLSCSQTLNHNVMYWYQQKSSQAPKLLFHYYDKDFNNEADTPDNFQSRRPNTSFCFLDIRSPGLGDTAMYLCATSSDRVWEKLFFGSGTQLSVL.